The rows below give T cell receptor beta chains drawn from one sample of a study of cytomegalovirus exposure and HLA in healthy donors. The data were produced by immunoSEQ multiplex PCR, yet TCRdb's version contains in-frame clones alone and is incomplete. The table includes some 130,000 clones, roughly 82% detected once. The sequenced sample consisted of PBMCs. Receptors originate from a man aged 50 or older in good health and CMV-seronegative. The conserved cysteine and the conserved F or W are not part of the CDR3 here.

cdr3_length v_call cdr3_aa
11 TRBV9 ASSVRSQETQY
13 TRBV14 ASSQRGRWNEKLF
10 TRBV6-6 ASSPGDRTQY
12 TRBV19 ASSIVGGVSPLH
13 TRBV4-2 ASSLGTSGGNEQF
14 TRBV6-5 ASSSGRLVGVDTQY
12 TRBV30 AWSSGLGRPEAF
12 TRBV19 ASKQDNSGNTIY
11 TRBV19 ASWGQGNTEAF
13 TRBV6-1 ASSEYQDFLRSQH
11 TRBV6-5 ASSYSGVTGYT
12 TRBV6-5 ASSPSTGGDEQY
10 TRBV7-9 ASSLVAEKLF
13 TRBV9 ASSPTGQADPPLH
14 TRBV5-1 ASSSNGGTLNTEAF
13 TRBV9 ASSDGTGDYNEQF
13 TRBV4-2 ASSQETGSTDTQY
13 TRBV5-1 ASSFGFGSRDEQY
13 TRBV5-4 ASRKTGGENSPLH
11 TRBV6-6 ASSRVYQETQY
13 TRBV11-2 ASRRWTGVENGYT
15 TRBV19 ASTPLTGAARRTEAF
12 TRBV6-1 ASSELAGGNEQF
13 TRBV18 ASSPTGFNNYGYT
13 TRBV2 ASSGGHLLNTEAF
14 TRBV10-1 ASSGGGHSSYNEQF
16 TRBV21-1 ASSKGQGKLGEDTEAF
11 TRBV15 ATSRDGGNEQF
11 TRBV4-3 ASSQDIVRGKT
13 TRBV9 ASSVDKGAWETQY
11 TRBV30 AWSRDMNTEAF
12 TRBV5-4 ASSSGRGINEQY
12 TRBV6-5 ASNKQGGTDTQY
11 TRBV7-6 ASSQQPTGELF
13 TRBV11-2 ASSLNSGVGDTQY
12 TRBV7-9 ASSMTDSNTEAF
13 TRBV4-3 ASSQYTGVNTEAF
13 TRBV2 ANGRDFATNEKLF
14 TRBV4-2 ASSQDGGGGVDTQY
13 TRBV14 ASSYSGMFGDTQY
16 TRBV7-6 ASSLDPDRSPMNTEAF
12 TRBV9 ASSVSGREDTQY
12 TRBV10-2 ASSVDRGGQPQH
11 TRBV30 AWSPGGLGEAF
11 TRBV30 AWSRGTSYGYT
12 TRBV6-5 ASRPGGINQPQH
10 TRBV4-1 ASSPSNSPLH
12 TRBV28 ASSDLSSYNEQF
17 TRBV4-2 ASSQRPPAGGGLQETQY
12 TRBV5-4 ASSLIGGRDGYT
9 TRBV20-1 SARTGETQY
11 TRBV19 ASSNAGTYEQY
12 TRBV7-6 ASSLQGPQSEQY